This T cell receptor beta chain appears in the sequencing data of a study of OX40 agonist ivuxolimab in advanced cancers. On the study more broadly: Those treated in dose escalation had hepatocellular carcinoma, melanoma, renal cell cancer or head and neck cancer.

Overall study findings and caveats: Within 6 weeks, CD4+ and CD8+ blood T cells expanded clonally at 0.1 to 3.0 mg/kg. Compared with others, partial responders at 0.1-3.0 mg/kg displayed clonal expansion among the lowest. Averaging showed that CD8+ T cells had more expanded clones than CD4+ did.

As regards this clone: The antigen is not known.

Sequenced by immunoSEQ multiplex PCR; TCRdb stores in-frame clones only, minus some. The repertoire holds more than 65,000 clones, with approximately 78% as singletons. This material consisted of CD4+ or CD8+ T cells sorted from blood, taken in a trial of the OX40 agonist ivuxolimab. This sequence was found in an adult with an advanced solid tumor such as melanoma, head and neck, liver or kidney cancer.

CDR3: CASEQLLRLKQFF. Written as DNA, the CDR3 is TGTGCCAGTGAGCAGTTACTTCGCCTCAAGCAGTTCTTC. The rearrangement uses TRBV6-6 and TRBJ2-1; D is ambiguous. Germline-derived CDR1 and CDR2 are MNHNY and SVGAGI (reference sequence). The CDR3 runs to 13 residues. Trimming removed 9 bases at V and 11 bases at J, with 20 bases between.